These 15 T cell receptor beta chains originate from one sample sequenced in a study of OX40 agonist ivuxolimab in advanced cancers. Measured with immunoSEQ multiplex PCR; TCRdb has only the in-frame clones, and not every one. The sample contains around 95,000 clones, about 91% of which appear only once. Sequenced material: CD4+ or CD8+ T cells sorted from blood, taken in a trial of the OX40 agonist ivuxolimab. These TCRs come from an adult with an advanced solid tumor such as melanoma, head and neck, liver or kidney cancer.

The rearrangement uses TRBV4-2 and TRBJ1-6; D is possibly TRBD1 (5 bases). CDR1 is LGHNA, CDR2 YNFKEQ, per germline. Trimming pared 1 base from V and 11 bases from J, leaving 15 bases between. The CDR3 consists of 15 residues. CDR3 nucleotides: TGTGCCAGCAGCCAAGCCAACCGGGGCTCGCCACCCCTCCACTTT. It translates to CASSQANRGSPPLHF.

The chain carries TRBV18 and TRBJ2-2; D is uncertain. The germline gives CDR1 KGHSH, CDR2 LQKENI. Deletions cut 2 bases from V and 5 bases from J, with 6 bases between. The CDR3 has 13 amino acids. CDR3 region: CASSPIETGELFF. The DNA for the CDR3 is TGTGCCAGCTCACCAATCGAGACCGGGGAGCTGTTTTTT. Combining the CDR3 with reference TRBV18 and TRBJ2-2 gives the whole variable domain NAGVMQNPRHLVRRRGQEARLRCSPMKGHSHVYWYRQLPEEGLKFMVYLQKENIIDESGMPKERFSAEFPKEGPSILRIQQVVRGDSAAYFCASSPIETGELFFGEGSRLTVL.

The chain links TRBV2 to TRBJ1-5; no firm D call. The CDR3 spans 14 residues. Germline CDR1 SNHLY, CDR2 FYNNEI. Trimming pared 5 bases from V and 2 bases from J, leaving 10 bases between. The CDR3 loop reads CASSKDGGNQPQHF. The DNA for the CDR3 is TGTGCCAGCAGTAAAGACGGAGGCAATCAGCCCCAGCATTTT.

This chain links TRBV4-1 with TRBJ2-3, with 11 nucleotides matching TRBD2. With V trimmed by 6 bases and J by 6 bases, 11 bases remained unmatched. The CDR3 loop spans 16 amino acids. Germline V lookup: CDR1 MGHRA, CDR2 YSYEKL. The CDR3 DNA reads as TGCGCCAGCAGTTCCGGGACTAGCGGATCCGGTGATACGCAGTATTTT. Amino acids: CASSSGTSGSGDTQYF.

V usage is TRBV28 and J usage is TRBJ2-1; 9 bases align to TRBD1. The CDR3 is 14 residues long. Trimming at V came to 9 bases and at J to 6 bases, leaving 9 bases not matched to a gene. Germline CDR1 is MDHEN and CDR2 is SYDVKM. The CDR3 coding sequence is TGTGCCAGTTCCAACAGGGGGCGCGGCAATGAGCAGTTCTTC. Amino acid sequence: CASSNRGRGNEQFF.

This sequence joins TRBV19 and TRBJ1-2; D is perhaps TRBD1 (6 bases). V lost 8 bases and J lost 0, with 10 bases in between. CDR1 is LNHDA and CDR2 is SQIVND in the germline V gene (reference sequence). The CDR3 is made up of 13 amino acids. The CDR3: CASQGQANYGYTF. The CDR3 bases are TGTGCCAGTCAGGGACAAGCTAACTATGGCTACACCTTC.

V and J are TRBV7-2 and TRBJ1-1; D gene ambiguous. The length of the CDR3 is 14 residues. The germline CDR1 and CDR2 sequences are SGHTA and FQGNSA. The germline V and J ends were trimmed by 1 base and 0 bases, with 6 bases remaining between them. The CDR3 here is CASSLGKVNTEAFF. The CDR3 DNA sequence: TGTGCCAGCAGCTTAGGGAAAGTGAACACTGAAGCTTTCTTT.

CDR3 DNA: TGTGCCAGCAGTTATCCTTCCCAGGGGGCTAGGGGAAAACTGTTTTTT. Translation: CASSYPSQGARGKLFF. The V call is TRBV28, the J call TRBJ1-4, with 8 bases fitting TRBD1. Germline assignment: CDR1 MDHEN and CDR2 SYDVKM. This CDR3 is built from 16 residues. Germline trimming cut 4 bases from V and 10 bases from J; bases unmatched to any gene: 14.

The chain recombines TRBV7-9 with TRBJ1-1; D unclear. The CDR3 spans 15 residues. Per germline, CDR1 SEHNR and CDR2 FQNEAQ (reference sequence). V gave up 5 bases and J gave up 0 bases, with 13 bases separating them. The CDR3 DNA sequence: TGTGCCAGCAGCCTGAGTGGGAGCCTGAACACTGAAGCTTTCTTT. It codes for CASSLSGSLNTEAFF.

The rearrangement uses TRBV6-6 and TRBJ1-2, with TRBD1 matching over 11 bases. Germline V CDR1 and CDR2: MNHNY, SVGAGI (reference sequence). The CDR3 sequence is 14 residues long. V shed 4 bases and J 7 bases; nucleotides not matched to a gene: 5. Here the CDR3 reads CASSSGQGVGGYTF. CDR3 sequence (DNA): TGTGCCAGCAGTTCGGGACAGGGGGTTGGTGGCTACACCTTC.

The chain carries TRBV7-8 and TRBJ1-1, with D possibly matching TRBD1 (5 bases). Trimming removed 1 base at V and 10 bases at J, with 16 bases between. In germline, CDR1 is SGHVS, CDR2 FQNEAQ. This CDR3 region has 14 residues. CDR3 DNA: TGTGCCAGCAGCTTAGTGCCCCGGGCCAGGGTAGCTTTCTTT. This translates into CASSLVPRARVAFF.

CDR3 sequence: CASRKGTGGNTGELFF. DNA for the CDR3: TGTGCCAGCAGGAAAGGGACAGGGGGCAACACCGGGGAGCTGTTTTTT. The V gene is TRBV7-9, the J gene TRBJ2-2; TRBD1 matches at 12 bases. Germline V CDR1 and CDR2: SEHNR, FQNEAQ (reference sequence). The CDR3 extends over 16 amino acids. V gave up 6 bases and J gave up 2 bases; unmatched junction bases: 4.

The chain has TRBV7-9 and TRBJ2-5, with D perhaps matching TRBD1 or TRBD2 (6 bases each). This CDR3 comprises 14 residues. Germline CDR1 SEHNR, CDR2 FQNEAQ (reference sequence). Trimming stripped 2 bases from V and 3 bases from J, with 10 bases between. CDR3 protein: CASSLPGAEETQYF. The CDR3 coding sequence is TGTGCCAGCAGCTTACCGGGGGCGGAAGAGACCCAGTACTTC.

The J gene is TRBJ1-2, the V gene TRBV6-6; TRBD1 matches at 8 bases. V lost 5 bases and J lost 7; bases outside the gene matches: 6. Germline CDR1 is MNHNY and CDR2 is SVGAGI (reference sequence). The CDR3 is made up of 13 amino acids. CDR3 bases: TGTGCCAGCAGTAAGGACAGGGCCCTTGGCTACACCTTC. Translation gives CASSKDRALGYTF.

This clone was counted between two and nine times. The sample carries other DNA sequences with the same CDR3. CDR3 in amino acids: CASSEDRGGYNEQFF. The CDR3 nucleotides read TGTGCCAGCAGTGAAGACAGGGGAGGCTACAATGAGCAGTTCTTC. V gene TRBV2 combines with J gene TRBJ2-1, with D maybe TRBD1 (7 bases). The CDR3 totals 15 residues. Looked up from germline, CDR1 is SNHLY and CDR2 is FYNNEI. Trimming stripped 1 base from V and 3 bases from J, with 10 bases between.